The next 26 T cell receptor beta chains were all read from a single sample in a study of OX40 agonist ivuxolimab in advanced cancers. The protocol used for the library was the immunoSEQ multiplex PCR assay. Sourced from immuneACCESS, this table was stored by TCRdb with only in-frame sequences that have V and J called. A share of the clones is absent; for the studies checked, an unresolved V gene accounts for under half, and the remainder has no known explanation. For this sample there are roughly 83,000 clones; about 88% appear just once. About 7% of the sample rests with the top ten. The material was CD4+ or CD8+ T cells sorted from blood, obtained in a trial of the OX40 agonist ivuxolimab. All receptors derive from an adult with an advanced solid tumor such as melanoma, head and neck, liver or kidney cancer.

The chain links TRBV6-6 to TRBJ2-2, with D unresolved. The CDR3 consists of 14 residues. V lost 4 bases and J lost 3, with 9 bases in between. From germline, CDR1 is MNHNY and CDR2 SVGAGI (reference sequence). CDR3 in DNA: TGTGCCAGCAGTTTCTTCTCCGACACCGGGGAGCTGTTTTTT. It yields the protein CASSFFSDTGELFF.

The gene calls are TRBV15 and TRBJ1-1; possibly TRBD1 for D (6 bases). Per the germline V gene, CDR1 is LNHNV and CDR2 is YYDKDF (reference sequence). There are 14 residues in the CDR3. V dropped 0 bases and J dropped 6 bases, with 11 bases sitting between them. The chain's CDR3 is CATSRDRGAAEAFF. In DNA form, the CDR3 reads TGTGCCACCAGCAGAGATCGGGGGGCAGCTGAAGCTTTCTTT.

V gene TRBV2 combines with J gene TRBJ2-6, with D possibly TRBD1 on 5 matching bases. Germline V gene sequence: CDR1 SNHLY, CDR2 FYNNEI. The CDR3 runs to 20 residues. V lost 4 bases and J 0 bases, leaving 22 bases between the germline ends. The CDR3 spells CASSGRLFMTGHSGANVLTF. DNA for the CDR3: TGTGCCAGCAGTGGACGGCTATTCATGACTGGACACTCTGGGGCCAACGTCCTGACTTTC.

This clone was observed once. The V gene is TRBV2, the J gene TRBJ2-7; 8 positions match TRBD1. The germline V gene encodes CDR1 SNHLY and CDR2 FYNNEI. The length of the CDR3 is 18 residues. Trimming took 7 bases from V and 0 from J; bases not matched to a gene: 17. CDR3 in DNA: TGTGCCAGCATTCAATCTTCGTTCCGGGACAGGAGCTCCTACGAGCAGTACTTC. This sequence encodes CASIQSSFRDRSSYEQYF.

The chain has TRBV7-2 and TRBJ1-4; D is uncertain. Germline V gene sequence: CDR1 SGHTA, CDR2 FQGNSA. V was shortened by 5 bases and J by 0 bases, with 13 bases between the two germline ends. CDR3 length: 16 residues. CDR3 nucleotide sequence: TGTGCCAGCAGCCGACTGCGTTTTGCAACTAATGAAAAACTGTTTTTT. The encoded protein is CASSRLRFATNEKLFF.

The chain employs TRBV7-2 and TRBJ1-1, with D hard to call. Trimming took off 5 bases at V and 0 bases at J, with 10 bases between the two ends. The CDR3 extends over 14 amino acids. Germline values: CDR1 SGHTA, CDR2 FQGNSA. CDR3 region: CASSPHQMNTEAFF. In DNA, the CDR3 is TGTGCCAGCAGCCCTCACCAGATGAACACTGAAGCTTTCTTT.

The chain links TRBV9 to TRBJ2-3; D is perhaps TRBD2 (6 bases). This CDR3 contains 14 residues. V gave up 4 bases and J gave up 4 bases, with 13 bases separating them. The germline gives CDR1 SGDLS, CDR2 YYNGEE. In DNA, the CDR3 is TGTGCCAGCAGCCCTGGGGCTAGCGCAGATACGCAGTATTTT. Translation: CASSPGASADTQYF.

This clone was detected only a few times. The J gene is TRBJ1-5, the V gene TRBV27, with a weak D call TRBD1 (5 bases). V dropped 5 bases and J dropped 2 bases, with 16 bases sitting between them. The CDR3 sequence is 16 residues long. CDR1 and CDR2 (germline): MNHEY, SMNVEV (reference sequence). This CDR3 is CASSPLTVLGNQPQHF. The CDR3 region has the DNA TGTGCCAGCAGTCCCTTGACAGTGTTAGGCAATCAGCCCCAGCATTTT.

The rearrangement uses TRBV5-1 and TRBJ1-2, with D unresolved. The CDR3 is 14 residues long. Deletions cut 3 bases from V and 13 bases from J, with 22 bases between. Germline V CDR1 and CDR2: SGHRS, YFSETQ. The CDR3 here is CASSSRTMDVGATF. CDR3 DNA sequence: TGCGCCAGCAGCTCTCGAACAATGGACGTCGGAGCCACCTTC.

The CDR3 loop is CASSRGTEYTGELFF. In nucleotides, the CDR3 is TGTGCCAGCAGCCGGGGGACAGAGTATACCGGGGAGCTGTTTTTT. V usage is TRBV9 and J usage is TRBJ2-2, with a possible D match to TRBD1 (7 bases). Germline V CDR1 and CDR2: SGDLS, YYNGEE. The CDR3 consists of 15 residues. With 4 bases removed from V and 5 bases from J, the gap between germline ends came to 15 bases.

The chain joins TRBV19 to TRBJ1-6; 10 bases are a match to TRBD1. The CDR3 covers 16 residues. CDR1 and CDR2 from the germline V gene are LNHDA and SQIVND (reference sequence). V lost 5 bases and J lost 9; bases outside the gene matches: 10. The CDR3 protein is CASSPSSGTGVSPLHF. CDR3 coding DNA: TGTGCCAGTAGTCCCTCCTCCGGGACAGGGGTTTCACCCCTCCACTTT.

This rearrangement joins TRBV18 to TRBJ1-4; D is ambiguous. The V end was cut by 0 bases, the J end by 8 bases, with 7 bases between. The germline CDR1 and CDR2 sequences are KGHSH and LQKENI. The CDR3 length is 13 residues. The CDR3 DNA reads TGTGCCAGCTCACCACCTGGTAGGGAAAAACTGTTTTTT. The encoded protein is CASSPPGREKLFF.

This rearrangement joins TRBV5-1 to TRBJ2-3, with a possible D match to TRBD2 (5 bases). With 0 bases removed from V and 2 bases from J, the gap between germline ends came to 13 bases. This CDR3 has 16 residues. CDR1 SGHRS and CDR2 YFSETQ come from the germline V gene. The CDR3 region is CASSLAQSGFTDTQYF. The CDR3, as DNA: TGCGCCAGCAGCTTGGCCCAAAGCGGCTTCACAGATACGCAGTATTTT.

The V call is TRBV21-1, the J call TRBJ2-1. TRBV21-1 is tagged as a pseudogene. The CDR3 runs 20 residues. The CDR3 nucleotides are TGTGCCAGCAGCAAAGACACCGGCAATGCGCGACCCGCGTCCTACAATGAGCAGTTCTTC. Residues: CASSKDTGNARPASYNEQFF.

The rearrangement uses TRBV5-1 and TRBJ2-1; 11 bases align to TRBD2. CDR1 and CDR2 from the germline V gene are SGHRS and YFSETQ. The CDR3 runs to 16 residues. J was trimmed by 6 bases and V by 4 bases; bases with no gene match: 9. Here the CDR3 reads CASSLRATSGSNEQFF. CDR3 in DNA: TGCGCCAGCAGCCTCCGGGCCACTAGCGGGAGCAATGAGCAGTTCTTC.

The rearrangement joins TRBV7-2 to TRBJ2-1, with TRBD2 identical over 10 bases. The CDR3 runs 16 residues. Germline trimming cut 2 bases from V and 5 bases from J; bases unmatched to any gene: 6. The V gene's germline CDR1 is SGHTA and CDR2 FQGNSA. DNA of the CDR3: TGTGCCAGCAGCTTATTTCGGAGCGGGAGGGACAATGAGCAGTTCTTC. Translation gives CASSLFRSGRDNEQFF.

The rearrangement joins TRBV30 to TRBJ2-7; 9 bases agree with TRBD1. The CDR3 is 13 residues long. Trimming took 2 bases from V and 5 from J; bases not matched to a gene: 4. The germline V gene encodes CDR1 GTSNPN and CDR2 SVGIG (reference sequence). The CDR3 loop reads CAWSQGTGNEQYF. As DNA, the CDR3 is TGTGCCTGGAGTCAGGGGACAGGGAACGAGCAGTACTTC.

This clone has only a few counts. The chain carries TRBV29-1 and TRBJ1-1; a possible D gene is TRBD1 (5 bases). Germline V gene sequence: CDR1 SQVTM, CDR2 ANQGSEA. CDR3 length equals 11 residues. Trimming stripped 6 bases from V and 3 bases from J, with 8 bases between. The CDR3 nucleotides are TGCAGCGTAGGGACGCACACTGAAGCTTTCTTT. It encodes CSVGTHTEAFF.

This sequence joins TRBV7-3 and TRBJ1-1, with 9 nucleotides matching TRBD1. Germline V gene sequence: CDR1 SGHTA, CDR2 FQGTGA. With 5 bases clipped from V and 1 base from J, the junction kept 5 bases outside the gene matches. The CDR3 is 15 residues long. Here the CDR3 reads CASSLMTGGNTEAFF. CDR3 sequence (DNA): TGTGCCAGCAGCCTCATGACAGGGGGGAACACTGAAGCTTTCTTT.

This chain links TRBV4-3 with TRBJ1-1; D ambiguous. Germline CDR1 is LGHNA and CDR2 is YSLEER. V was cut by 2 bases and J by 0 bases, with 7 bases left in between. The CDR3 extends over 14 amino acids. The CDR3 here is CASSQQEMNTEAFF. The CDR3 DNA reads TGCGCCAGCAGCCAACAGGAGATGAACACTGAAGCTTTCTTT.

This sequence joins TRBV5-1 and TRBJ2-5; 8 nucleotides match TRBD1. CDR1 and CDR2 from the germline V gene are SGHRS and YFSETQ. The V and J ends lost 2 bases and 5 bases, in that order; junction bases with no gene match: 8. The CDR3 contains 15 residues. As DNA, the CDR3 is TGCGCCAGCAGCTTCTCCGGGACAGGTGGGGAGACCCAGTACTTC. Translation gives CASSFSGTGGETQYF.

This clone came up once. This chain connects TRBV19 to TRBJ2-4, with 12 bases fitting TRBD2. The CDR3 sequence is 16 residues long. V was clipped by 3 bases and J by 7 bases; unmatched bases: 7. From germline, CDR1 is LNHDA and CDR2 SQIVND (reference sequence). The CDR3: CASSMTTSGSWNIQYF. In DNA, the CDR3 is TGTGCCAGTAGTATGACGACTAGCGGGAGTTGGAACATTCAGTACTTC.

The V call is TRBV6-6, the J call TRBJ2-1; 9 bases line up with TRBD2. The length of the CDR3 is 14 residues. V was clipped by 6 bases and J by 1 base; unmatched bases: 1. CDR1 MNHNY and CDR2 SVGAGI come from the germline V gene (reference sequence). CDR3 region: CASRTSGSYNEQFF. CDR3 nucleotide sequence: TGTGCCAGCAGGACTAGCGGTTCCTACAATGAGCAGTTCTTC.

The chain couples TRBV19 to TRBJ1-1; tentative D call: TRBD1 (5 bases). Looked up from germline, CDR1 is LNHDA and CDR2 is SQIVND (reference sequence). The CDR3 has 15 amino acids. The V and J ends lost 1 base and 1 base respectively, with 10 bases between them. CDR3 sequence reads: CASSIGQTANTEAFF. CDR3 sequence (DNA): TGTGCCAGTAGTATAGGTCAGACAGCGAACACTGAAGCTTTCTTT.

The chain recombines TRBV6-5 with TRBJ2-7; D is unresolved. CDR1 and CDR2 from the germline V gene are MNHEY and SVGAGI. The CDR3 is 15 amino acids. Trimming pared 4 bases from V and 0 bases from J, leaving 13 bases between. The CDR3 region is CASSSKLESSYEQYF. Here the CDR3 DNA reads TGTGCCAGCAGTTCCAAGCTGGAAAGCTCCTACGAGCAGTACTTC.

The chain is built from TRBV6-5 and TRBJ1-5; D is possibly TRBD1 (5 bases). The CDR3 has 15 residues. V lost 6 bases and J lost 1, with 13 bases in between. Germline V gene lookup returns CDR1 MNHEY and CDR2 SVGAGI. This CDR3 is CASSHDSLSNQPQHF. The CDR3 nucleotides read TGTGCCAGCAGCCACGACAGCTTAAGCAATCAGCCCCAGCATTTT.